This T cell receptor beta chain was captured in a study of blood T cell repertoires in COVID-19. The wider study: T cells, B-cell-depleted T cells, or PBMCs provided the cDNA or gDNA that served as material.

Generated by immunoSEQ multiplex PCR, the TCRdb table keeps only in-frame clones and is missing some. The data show about 59,000 clones, around 80% seen once. The CDR3 runs to 14 residues. Unmatched junction bases numbered 16, after V lost 8 bases and J lost 9 bases. Germline loops: CDR1 MNHEY, CDR2 SVGAGI. This receptor was obtained from a human donor in a cohort sampled during active COVID-19. The sequencing input was peripheral blood. The V call is TRBV6-5, the J call TRBJ2-7; 7 bases match TRBD1. The CDR3 reads CASFDPAGGGVQYF. The CDR3, as DNA: TGTGCCAGCTTCGACCCCGCAGGGGGTGGGGTGCAGTACTTC.